This T cell receptor (beta chain) was sequenced during a study of human thymus T cells. This CDR3 spans 17 amino acids. V was shortened by 5 bases and J by 6 bases, with 26 bases between the two germline ends. Germline CDR1 SGHAT, CDR2 FQNNGV. During surgery, about 0.5-1 mL peripheral blood was drawn from four of eight donors. This table comes from immunoSEQ multiplex PCR, and its TCRdb copy is limited to in-frame clones, with some not included. The table shows approximately 49,000 clones, with more than 85% occurring only once. The rearrangement joins TRBV11-2 to TRBJ2-7, with D perhaps matching TRBD2 (6 bases). Sequencing was done on a sample of blood. The sequence came from a girl less than two years old with a congenital heart defect but otherwise immunologically healthy. CDR3 in DNA: TGTGCCAGCAGCCCAGGACTACGGGGCCCCGGTGGGAGCGAGCAGTACTTC. It is translated as CASSPGLRGPGGSEQYF.